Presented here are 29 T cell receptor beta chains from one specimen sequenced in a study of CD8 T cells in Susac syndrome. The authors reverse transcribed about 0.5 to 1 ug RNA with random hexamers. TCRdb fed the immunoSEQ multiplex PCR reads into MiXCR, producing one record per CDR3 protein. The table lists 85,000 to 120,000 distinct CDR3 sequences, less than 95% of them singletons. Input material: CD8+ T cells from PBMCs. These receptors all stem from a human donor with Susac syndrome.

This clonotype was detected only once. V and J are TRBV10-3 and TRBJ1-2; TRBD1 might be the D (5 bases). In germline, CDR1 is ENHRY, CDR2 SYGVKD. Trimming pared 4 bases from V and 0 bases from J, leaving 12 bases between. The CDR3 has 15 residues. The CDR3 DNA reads TGTGCCATCAGTGGGGGCAGGGATGCTAACTATGGCTACACCTTC. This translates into CAISGGRDANYGYTF.

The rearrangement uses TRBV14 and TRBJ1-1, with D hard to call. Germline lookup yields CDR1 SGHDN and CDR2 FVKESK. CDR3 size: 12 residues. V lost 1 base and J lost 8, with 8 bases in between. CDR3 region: CASSQVGREAFF. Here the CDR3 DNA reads TGTGCCAGCAGCCAAGTGGGAAGGGAAGCTTTCTTT.

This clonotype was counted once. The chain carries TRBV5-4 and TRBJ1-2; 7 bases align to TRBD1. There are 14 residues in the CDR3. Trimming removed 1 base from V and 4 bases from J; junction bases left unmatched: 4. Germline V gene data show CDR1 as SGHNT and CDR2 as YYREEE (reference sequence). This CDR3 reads CASSLIQGGYGYTF. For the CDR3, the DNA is TGTGCCAGCAGCTTGATCCAGGGGGGCTATGGCTACACCTTC.

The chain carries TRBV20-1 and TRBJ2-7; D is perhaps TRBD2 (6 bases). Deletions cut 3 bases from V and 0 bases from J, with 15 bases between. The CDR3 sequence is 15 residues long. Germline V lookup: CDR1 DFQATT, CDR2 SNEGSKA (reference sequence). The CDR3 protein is CSASPPGGSSYEQYF. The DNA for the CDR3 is TGCAGTGCTAGTCCCCCCGGGGGTAGCTCCTACGAGCAGTACTTC.

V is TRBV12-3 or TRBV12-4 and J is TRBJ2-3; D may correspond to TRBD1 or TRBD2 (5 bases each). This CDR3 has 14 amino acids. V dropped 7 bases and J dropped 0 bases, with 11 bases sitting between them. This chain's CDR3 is CASIRQRSTDTQYF. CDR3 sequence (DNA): TGTGCCAGCATCCGACAGCGGAGCACAGATACGCAGTATTTT.

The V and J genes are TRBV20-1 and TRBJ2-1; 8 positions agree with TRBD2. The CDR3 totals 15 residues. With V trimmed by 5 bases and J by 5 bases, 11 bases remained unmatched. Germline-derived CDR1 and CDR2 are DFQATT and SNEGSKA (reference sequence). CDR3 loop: CSAEGTSLRNNEQFF. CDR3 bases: TGCAGTGCTGAGGGGACTAGTCTGAGAAACAATGAGCAGTTCTTC.

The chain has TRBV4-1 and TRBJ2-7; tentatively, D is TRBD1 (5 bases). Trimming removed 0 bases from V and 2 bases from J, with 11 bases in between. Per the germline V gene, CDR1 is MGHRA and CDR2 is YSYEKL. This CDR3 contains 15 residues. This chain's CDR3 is CASSQDFSRAYEQYF. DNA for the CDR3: TGCGCCAGCAGCCAAGATTTCTCCAGGGCCTACGAGCAGTACTTC.

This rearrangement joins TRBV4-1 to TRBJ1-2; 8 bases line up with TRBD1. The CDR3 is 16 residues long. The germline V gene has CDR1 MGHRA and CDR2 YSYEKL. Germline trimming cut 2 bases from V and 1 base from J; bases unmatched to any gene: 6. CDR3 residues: CASSQTGTGYNYGYTF. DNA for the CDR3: TGCGCCAGCAGCCAAACCGGGACAGGTTATAACTATGGCTACACCTTC.

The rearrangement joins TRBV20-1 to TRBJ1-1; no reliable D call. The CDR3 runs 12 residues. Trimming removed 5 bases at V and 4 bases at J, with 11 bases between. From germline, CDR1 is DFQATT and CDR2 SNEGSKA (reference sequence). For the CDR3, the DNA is TGCAGTGCTCACCTATCCCCCACTGAAGCTTTCTTT. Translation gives CSAHLSPTEAFF.

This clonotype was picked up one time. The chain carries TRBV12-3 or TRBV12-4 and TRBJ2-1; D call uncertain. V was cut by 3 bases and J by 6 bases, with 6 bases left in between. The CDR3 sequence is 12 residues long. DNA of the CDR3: TGTGCCAGCAGTTTCGATGGCAATGAGCAGTTCTTC. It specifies CASSFDGNEQFF.

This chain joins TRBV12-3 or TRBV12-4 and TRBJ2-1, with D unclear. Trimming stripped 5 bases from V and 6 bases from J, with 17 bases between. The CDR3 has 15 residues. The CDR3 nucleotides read TGTGCCAGCAGTCGCCGCTCGAACGGCGGCAATGAGCAGTTCTTC. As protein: CASSRRSNGGNEQFF.

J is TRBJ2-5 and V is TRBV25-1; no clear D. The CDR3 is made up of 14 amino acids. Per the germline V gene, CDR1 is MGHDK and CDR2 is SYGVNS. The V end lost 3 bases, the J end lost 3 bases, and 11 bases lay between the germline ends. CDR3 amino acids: CASSDLDGKETQYF. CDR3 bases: TGTGCCAGCAGTGATCTGGACGGTAAAGAGACCCAGTACTTC.

The CDR3 reads CASSHGGNQPQHF. The CDR3, as DNA: TGTGCCAGCAGCCACGGAGGCAATCAGCCCCAGCATTTT. The chain links TRBV12-3 or TRBV12-4 to TRBJ1-5; D ambiguous. The V end lost 6 bases, the J end lost 2 bases, and 8 bases lay between the germline ends. The CDR3 has 13 residues.

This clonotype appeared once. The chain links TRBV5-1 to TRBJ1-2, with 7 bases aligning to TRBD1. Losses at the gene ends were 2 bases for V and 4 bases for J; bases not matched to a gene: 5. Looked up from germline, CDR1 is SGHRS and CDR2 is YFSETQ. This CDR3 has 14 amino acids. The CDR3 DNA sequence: TGCGCCAGCAGCTTCCGGGACAGCTCCTATGGCTACACCTTC. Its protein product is CASSFRDSSYGYTF.

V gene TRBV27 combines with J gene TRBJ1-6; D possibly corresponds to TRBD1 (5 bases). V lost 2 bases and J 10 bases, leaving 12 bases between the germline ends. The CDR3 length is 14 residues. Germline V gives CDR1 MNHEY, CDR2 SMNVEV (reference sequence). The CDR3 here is CASSLAGFGSPLHF. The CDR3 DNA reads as TGTGCCAGCAGTTTAGCAGGGTTCGGCTCACCCCTCCACTTT.

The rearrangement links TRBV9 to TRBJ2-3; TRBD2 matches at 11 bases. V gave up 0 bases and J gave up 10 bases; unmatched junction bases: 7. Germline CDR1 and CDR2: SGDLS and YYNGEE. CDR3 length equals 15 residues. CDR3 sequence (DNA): TGTGCCAGCAGCGTAGGCGGTAGCGGGGGGGGTCCGCAGTATTTT. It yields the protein CASSVGGSGGGPQYF.

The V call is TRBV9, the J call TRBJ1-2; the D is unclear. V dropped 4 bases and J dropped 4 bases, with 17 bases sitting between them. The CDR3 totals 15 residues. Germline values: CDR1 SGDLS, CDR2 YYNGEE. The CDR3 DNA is TGTGCCAGCAGCCCTGGGGAAGGGTTCTTCTATGGCTACACCTTC. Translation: CASSPGEGFFYGYTF.

CDR3 amino acids: CATSRESLNYGYTF. The CDR3 region has the DNA TGTGCCACCAGCAGAGAAAGTTTGAACTATGGCTACACCTTC. The chain is built from TRBV15 and TRBJ1-2; D is ambiguous. V was shortened by 0 bases and J by 2 bases, with 7 bases between the two germline ends. This CDR3 has 14 amino acids. Germline CDR1 is LNHNV and CDR2 is YYDKDF (reference sequence). Together with reference TRBV15 and TRBJ1-2, the CDR3 gives the full variable domain: DAMVIQNPRYQVTQFGKPVTLSCSQTLNHNVMYWYQQKSSQAPKLLFHYYDKDFNNEADTPDNFQSRRPNTSFCFLDIRSPGLGDTAMYLCATSRESLNYGYTFGSGTRLTVV.

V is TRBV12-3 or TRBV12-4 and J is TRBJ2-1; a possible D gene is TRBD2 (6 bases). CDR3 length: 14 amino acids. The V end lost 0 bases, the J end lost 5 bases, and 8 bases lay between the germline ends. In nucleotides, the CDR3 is TGTGCCAGCAGTTTAGCGGGGGGTGACAATGAGCAGTTCTTC. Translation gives CASSLAGGDNEQFF.

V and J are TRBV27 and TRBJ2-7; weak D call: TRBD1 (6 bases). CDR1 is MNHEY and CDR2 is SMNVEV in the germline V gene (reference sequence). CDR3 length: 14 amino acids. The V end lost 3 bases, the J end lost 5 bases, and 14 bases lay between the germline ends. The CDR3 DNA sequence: TGTGCCAGCAGTTTGAGGGGGTTCAGGAACGAGCAGTACTTC. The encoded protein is CASSLRGFRNEQYF.

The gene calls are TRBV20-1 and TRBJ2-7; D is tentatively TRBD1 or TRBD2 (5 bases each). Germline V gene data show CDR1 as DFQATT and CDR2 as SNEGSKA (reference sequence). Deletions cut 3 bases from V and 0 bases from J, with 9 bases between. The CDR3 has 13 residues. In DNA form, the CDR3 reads TGCAGTGCTAGCGGGGCTAGCTCCTACGAGCAGTACTTC. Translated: CSASGASSYEQYF.

The CDR3 region is CASSSPGAALYEQYF. The CDR3 DNA is TGTGCCAGCAGCTCCCCAGGGGCCGCGCTCTACGAGCAGTACTTC. The rearrangement joins TRBV7-6 to TRBJ2-7, with TRBD1 as a possible D gene (6 bases). Looked up from germline, CDR1 is SGHVS and CDR2 is FNYEAQ. V lost 4 bases, J lost 3 bases, and 16 bases lay in between. The CDR3 has 15 residues.

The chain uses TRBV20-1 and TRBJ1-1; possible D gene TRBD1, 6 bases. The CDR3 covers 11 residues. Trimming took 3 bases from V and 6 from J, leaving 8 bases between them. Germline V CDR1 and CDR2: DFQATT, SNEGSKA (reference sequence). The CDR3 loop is CSASTGPEAFF. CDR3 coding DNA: TGCAGTGCTAGCACAGGGCCTGAAGCTTTCTTT.

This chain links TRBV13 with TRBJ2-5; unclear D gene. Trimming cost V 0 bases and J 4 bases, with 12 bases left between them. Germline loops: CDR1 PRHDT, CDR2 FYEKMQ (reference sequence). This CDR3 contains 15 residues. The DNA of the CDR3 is TGTGCCAGCAGCTTAGGACCCAAGGTCGCAGAGACCCAGTACTTC. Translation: CASSLGPKVAETQYF. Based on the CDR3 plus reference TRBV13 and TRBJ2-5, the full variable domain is AAGVIQSPRHLIKEKRETATLKCYPIPRHDTVYWYQQGPGQDPQFLISFYEKMQSDKGSIPDRFSAQQFSDYHSELNMSSLELGDSALYFCASSLGPKVAETQYFGPGTRLLVL.

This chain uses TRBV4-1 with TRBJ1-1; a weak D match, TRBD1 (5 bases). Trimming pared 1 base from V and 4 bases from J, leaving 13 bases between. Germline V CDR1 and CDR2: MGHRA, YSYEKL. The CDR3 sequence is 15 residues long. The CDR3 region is CASSQVVGRGTEAFF. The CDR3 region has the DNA TGCGCCAGCAGCCAAGTGGTGGGACGGGGCACTGAAGCTTTCTTT.

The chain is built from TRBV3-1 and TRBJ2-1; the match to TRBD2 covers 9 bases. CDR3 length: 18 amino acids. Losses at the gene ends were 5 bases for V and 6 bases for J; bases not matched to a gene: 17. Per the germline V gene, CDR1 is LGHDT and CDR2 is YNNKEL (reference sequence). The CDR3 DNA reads TGTGCCAGCAGCACGGGACTAGCCGGGGTCCATGACTTCAATGAGCAGTTCTTC. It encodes CASSTGLAGVHDFNEQFF.

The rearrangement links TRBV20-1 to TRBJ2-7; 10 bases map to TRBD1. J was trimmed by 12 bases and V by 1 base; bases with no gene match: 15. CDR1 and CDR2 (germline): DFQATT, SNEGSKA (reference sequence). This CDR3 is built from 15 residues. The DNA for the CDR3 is TGCAGTGCTAGAGCCGACGACAGGGGGCCTACGAAGTCGTACTTC. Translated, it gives CSARADDRGPTKSYF.

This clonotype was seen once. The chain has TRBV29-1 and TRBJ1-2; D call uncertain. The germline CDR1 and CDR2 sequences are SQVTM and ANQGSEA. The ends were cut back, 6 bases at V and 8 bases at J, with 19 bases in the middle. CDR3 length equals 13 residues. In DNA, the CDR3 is TGCAGCGTCGCAGACCGCTCCGGCTCCGGCTACACCTTC. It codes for CSVADRSGSGYTF.

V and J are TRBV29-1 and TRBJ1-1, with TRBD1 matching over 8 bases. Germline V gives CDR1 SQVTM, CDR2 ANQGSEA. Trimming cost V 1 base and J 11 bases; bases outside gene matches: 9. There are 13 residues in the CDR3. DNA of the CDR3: TGCAGCGTTGAAGTACGGACAGGGATTGGGGCTTTCTTT. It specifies CSVEVRTGIGAFF.